The entry below describes one T cell receptor beta chain. This clonotype was seen repeatedly, ten times or more. It lacks a known antigen. Base qualities are not at hand, and no much larger clone is one base apart. Stable Graves' hyperthyroidism was defined as the absence of progression to ophthalmopathy over 18 months of follow-up. Hyperthyroidism patients were newly diagnosed, with disease duration under 2 months, and aged 18 to 65 years. Patients with uncontrolled infections, other autoimmune diseases, pregnancy or lactation were excluded. Diagnoses relied on clinical symptoms, serum thyroxine and TRAb, thyroid ultrasound and orbital computed tomography. Trizol reagent was used to extract total RNA, and RNA quality was then checked on an Agilent 2100 Bioanalyzer. The record originates from a study of T cells in Graves' hyperthyroidism and ophthalmopathy (dated by TCRdb to about 2019). For the study in its entirety: A discovery cohort of fewer than 110 patients, roughly 40 with Graves' ophthalmopathy and about 58 with stable Graves' hyperthyroidism, was used to find distinguishing TCR V-J signatures. An independent validation cohort of under 20 hyperthyroidism patients and roughly 16 patients who later progressed to ophthalmopathy tested prospective prediction of ophthalmopathy. The 100 discovery patients were divided at random into training and test sets in a 7:3 ratio. In addition, the study compared T-cell repertoires in thyroid tissue and in blood from six Graves' hyperthyroidism patients. After blood sampling, hyperthyroidism patients were treated with methimazole at a starting dose of 30 mg daily, and ophthalmopathy patients were treated with high-dose intravenous methylprednisolone. The paper describes TCR Vbeta CDR3 sequencing of fewer than 150 peripheral blood samples, made up of roughly 40 ophthalmopathy patients, roughly 72 hyperthyroidism patients and 17 progressor patients.

Overall results and qualifications from the work: During validation, the model predicted progression to ophthalmopathy a median of around 7 months ahead of onset, with around 71% sensitivity and 72% to 80% specificity. Most expanded thyroid clonotypes (frequency above 0.001) were also detected in blood, a finding suggesting that blood repertoires may reflect thyroid immune responses. In cross-validation, a model built on a 13 V-J signature told ophthalmopathy apart from stable hyperthyroidism with 87.88% sensitivity and around 81% specificity, and in testing the same model reached 80%/75%. No statistical method was used to fix the sample size in advance, and group allocation was not hidden from the investigators.

Amplification of TCR beta CDR3 regions was carried out from RNA transcripts. The TCR CDR3 was subjected to a first round of RT-PCR using the HTBI primer set and the Qiagen OneStep RT-PCR kit. A second multiplex PCR round built the libraries, followed by size selection and purification. Paired-end sequencing of the libraries was performed with 100 bp reads on an Illumina HiSeq2000. As for the original processing: Raw data were processed with SOAPnuke, discarding reads with adapters, uncalled bases, mean Phred below 15, or no exact constant-primer or identifier match. COPE v1.2.5 was used to merge high-quality paired reads, and clonotypes were defined as unique nucleotide sequences. MiTCR v1.1 was used to align clonotypes to the IMGT TRBV, TRBD and TRBJ reference segments. The analysis included only V-J combinations with a frequency above 0.0001, which together covered 99% to 99.2% of the repertoires. A TCS score was defined as the ratio of F50 (clonal expansion) to E x V (chaos), with BLOSUM62-based TCRdist applied between CDR3 peptides within each V-J. Welch's t-statistics and random forest reduced 514 V-J features to 13, which were used in a naive Bayes classifier (R e1071). The similarity between thyroid and blood repertoires was quantified using the Morisita-Horn index. TCRdb redid the processing of the public reads, applying fastp at Q25 and MiXCR, and retained in-frame beta chains. Every CDR3 protein is listed once, alongside the most common genes and DNA of its rows. The V and J calls, along with clone size, are taken from TCRdb and not from the paper's own processing. Across this sample there are a few hundred thousand distinct CDR3 sequences, with 40% to 55% seen only once. The top ten clones comprise around 8% of the sample.

There are 17 amino acids in the CDR3, from cysteine to phenylalanine inclusive. The read is trimmed to its CDR3 DNA, 51 bases read in frame from base 1. The germline V gene provides CDR1 SGHAT and CDR2 FQNNGV. V is cut by 2 bases and J by 2 bases, and the space between the germline ends is 19 bases. This chain joins TRBV11-2 to TRBJ2-7; the D element could tentatively be TRBD1 or TRBD2, as 6 bases agree for each. The receptor was derived from a young woman with Graves' hyperthyroidism. Material for sequencing was peripheral blood or thyroid tissue (not recorded which). This receptor carries the CDR3 CASSLKGGTLVTYEQYF. The nucleotides are TGTGCCAGCAGCTTAAAGGGGGGTACGCTAGTCACCTACGAGCAGTACTTC. The reference TRBV11-2 and TRBJ2-7 proteins fill in what lies around the CDR3, so the full variable domain reads EAGVAQSPRYKIIEKRQSVAFWCNPISGHATLYWYQQILGQGPKLLIQFQNNGVVDDSQLPKDRFSAERLKGVDSTLKIQPAKLEDSAVYLCASSLKGGTLVTYEQYFGPGTRLTVT.